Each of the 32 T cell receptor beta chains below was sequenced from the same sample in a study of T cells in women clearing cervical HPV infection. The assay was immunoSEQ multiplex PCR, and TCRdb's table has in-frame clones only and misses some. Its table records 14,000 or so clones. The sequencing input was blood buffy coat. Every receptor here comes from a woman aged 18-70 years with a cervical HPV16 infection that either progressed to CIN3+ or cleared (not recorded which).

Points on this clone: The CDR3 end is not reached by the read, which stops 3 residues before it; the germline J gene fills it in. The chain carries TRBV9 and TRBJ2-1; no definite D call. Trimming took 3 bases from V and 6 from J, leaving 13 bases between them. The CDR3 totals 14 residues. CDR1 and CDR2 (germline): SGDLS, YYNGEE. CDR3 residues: CASSAASSLNEQFF. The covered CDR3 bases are TGTGCCAGCAGCGCCGCTAGTTCTCTCAATGAG.

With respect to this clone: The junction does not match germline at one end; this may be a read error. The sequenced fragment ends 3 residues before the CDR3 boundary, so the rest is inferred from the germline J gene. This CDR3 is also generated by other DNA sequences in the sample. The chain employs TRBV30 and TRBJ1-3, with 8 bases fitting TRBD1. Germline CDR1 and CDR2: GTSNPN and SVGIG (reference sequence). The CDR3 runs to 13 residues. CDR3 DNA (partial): TGTGCCTACCAGACAGGGGTTGGAAACACG. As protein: CAYQTGVGNT. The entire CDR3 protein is CAYQTGVGNTIYF.

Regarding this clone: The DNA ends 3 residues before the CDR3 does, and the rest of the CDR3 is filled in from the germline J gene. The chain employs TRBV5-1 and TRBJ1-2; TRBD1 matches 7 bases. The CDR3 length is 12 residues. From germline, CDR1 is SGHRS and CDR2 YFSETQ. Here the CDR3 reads CASRRDSYEYTF. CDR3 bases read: TGCGCCAGCAGGAGGGACAGCTACGAG.

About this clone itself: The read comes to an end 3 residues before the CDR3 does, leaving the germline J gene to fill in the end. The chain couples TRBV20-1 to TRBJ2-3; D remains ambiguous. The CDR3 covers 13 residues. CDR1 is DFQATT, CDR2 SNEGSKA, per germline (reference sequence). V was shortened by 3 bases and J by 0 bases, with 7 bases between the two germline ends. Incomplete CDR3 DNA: TGCAGTGCTAGGCCGACTAGCACAGATACG. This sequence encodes CSARPTSTDT. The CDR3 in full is CSARPTSTDTQYF.

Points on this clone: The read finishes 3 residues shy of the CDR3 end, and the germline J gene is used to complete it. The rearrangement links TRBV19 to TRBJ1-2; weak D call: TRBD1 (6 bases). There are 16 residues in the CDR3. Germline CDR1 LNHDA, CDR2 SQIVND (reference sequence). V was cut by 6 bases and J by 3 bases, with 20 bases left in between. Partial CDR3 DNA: TGTGCCAGTAGCGTCCCCGGACAGCAGTACTACTATGGC. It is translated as CASSVPGQQYYYG. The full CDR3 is CASSVPGQQYYYGYTF. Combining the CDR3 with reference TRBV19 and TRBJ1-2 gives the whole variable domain DGGITQSPKYLFRKEGQNVTLSCEQNLNHDAMYWYRQDPGQGLRLIYYSQIVNDFQKGDIAEGYSVSREKKESFPLTVTSAQKNPTAFYLCASSVPGQQYYYGYTFGSGTRLTVV.

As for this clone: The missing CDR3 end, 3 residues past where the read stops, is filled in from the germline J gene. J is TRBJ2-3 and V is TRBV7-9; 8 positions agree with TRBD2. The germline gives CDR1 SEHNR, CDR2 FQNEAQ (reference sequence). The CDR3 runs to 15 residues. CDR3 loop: CASSLGRGGLETQYF. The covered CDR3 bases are TGTGCCAGCAGCTTGGGTCGGGGGGGCCTGGAGACG.

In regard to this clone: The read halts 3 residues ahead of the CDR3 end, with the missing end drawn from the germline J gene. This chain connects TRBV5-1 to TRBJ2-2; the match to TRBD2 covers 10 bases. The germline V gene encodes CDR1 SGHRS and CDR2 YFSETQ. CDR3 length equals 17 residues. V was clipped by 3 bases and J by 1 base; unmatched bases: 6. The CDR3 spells CASSSFSGGKNTGELFF. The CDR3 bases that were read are TGCGCCAGCAGCTCCTTTAGCGGGGGGAAGAACACCGGGGAG.

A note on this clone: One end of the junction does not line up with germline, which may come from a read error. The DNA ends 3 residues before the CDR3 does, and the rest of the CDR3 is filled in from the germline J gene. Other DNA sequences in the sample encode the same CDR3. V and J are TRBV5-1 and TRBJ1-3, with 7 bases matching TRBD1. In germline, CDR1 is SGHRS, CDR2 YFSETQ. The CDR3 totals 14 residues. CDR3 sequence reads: CASSQDRLGNTIYF. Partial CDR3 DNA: TGCGCCAGCAGCCAGGACAGGCTTGGAAACACA. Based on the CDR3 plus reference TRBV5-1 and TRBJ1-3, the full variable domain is KAGVTQTPRYLIKTRGQQVTLSCSPISGHRSVSWYQQTPGQGLQFLFEYFSETQRNKGNFPGRFSGRQFSNSRSEMNVSTLELGDSALYLCASSQDRLGNTIYFGEGSWLTVV.

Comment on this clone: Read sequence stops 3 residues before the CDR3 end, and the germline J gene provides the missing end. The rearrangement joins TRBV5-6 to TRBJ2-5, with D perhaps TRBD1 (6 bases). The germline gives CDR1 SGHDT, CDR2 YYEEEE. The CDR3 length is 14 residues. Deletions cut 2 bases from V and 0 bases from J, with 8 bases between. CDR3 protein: CASSLQGNQETQYF. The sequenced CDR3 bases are TGTGCCAGCAGCTTACAGGGCAACCAAGAGACC. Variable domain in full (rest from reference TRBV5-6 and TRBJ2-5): DAGVTQSPTHLIKTRGQQVTLRCSPKSGHDTVSWYQQALGQGPQFIFQYYEEEERQRGNFPDRFSGHQFPNYSSELNVNALLLGDSALYLCASSLQGNQETQYFGPGTRLLVL.

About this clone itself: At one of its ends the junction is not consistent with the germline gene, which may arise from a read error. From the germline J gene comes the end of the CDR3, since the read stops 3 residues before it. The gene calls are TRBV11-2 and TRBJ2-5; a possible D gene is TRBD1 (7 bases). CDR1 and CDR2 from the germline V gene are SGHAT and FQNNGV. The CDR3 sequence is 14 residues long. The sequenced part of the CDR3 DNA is TGTGCCAGCAGCCTAGACAGGGCGGGGGAGACC. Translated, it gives CASSLDRAGET. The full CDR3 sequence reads CASSLDRAGETQYF.

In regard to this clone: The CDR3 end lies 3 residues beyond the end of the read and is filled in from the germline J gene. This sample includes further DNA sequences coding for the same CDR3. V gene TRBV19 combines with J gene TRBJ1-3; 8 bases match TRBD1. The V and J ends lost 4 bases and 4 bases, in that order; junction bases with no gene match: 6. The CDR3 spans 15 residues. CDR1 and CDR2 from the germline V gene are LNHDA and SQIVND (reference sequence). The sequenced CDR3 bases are TGTGCCAGTAGTACGACAGGGGAAGGAGGAAACACC. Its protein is CASSTTGEGGNT. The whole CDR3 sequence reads CASSTTGEGGNTIYF.

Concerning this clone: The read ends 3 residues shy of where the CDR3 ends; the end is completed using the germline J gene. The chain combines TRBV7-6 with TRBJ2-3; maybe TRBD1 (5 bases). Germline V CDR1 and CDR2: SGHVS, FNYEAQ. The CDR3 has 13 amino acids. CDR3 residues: CASSLGGEETQYF. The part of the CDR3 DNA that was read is TGTGCCAGCAGCTTAGGGGGCGAAGAGACG.

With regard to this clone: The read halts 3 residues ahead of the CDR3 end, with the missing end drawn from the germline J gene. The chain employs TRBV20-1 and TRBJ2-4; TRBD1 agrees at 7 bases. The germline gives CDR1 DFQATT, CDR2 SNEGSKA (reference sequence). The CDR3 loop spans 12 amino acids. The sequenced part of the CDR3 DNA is TGCAGTGCCTCGACAGGGATGGATGGT. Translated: CSASTGMDG. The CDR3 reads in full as CSASTGMDGQYF.

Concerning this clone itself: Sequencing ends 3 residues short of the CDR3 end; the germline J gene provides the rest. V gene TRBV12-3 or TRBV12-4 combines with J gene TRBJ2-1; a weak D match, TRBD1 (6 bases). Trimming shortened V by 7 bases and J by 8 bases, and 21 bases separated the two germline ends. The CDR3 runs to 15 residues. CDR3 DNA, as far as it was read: TGTGCCAGCACCAACGGCAGGGGCGCTTTGGATGAG. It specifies CASTNGRGALDE. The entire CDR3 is CASTNGRGALDEQFF.

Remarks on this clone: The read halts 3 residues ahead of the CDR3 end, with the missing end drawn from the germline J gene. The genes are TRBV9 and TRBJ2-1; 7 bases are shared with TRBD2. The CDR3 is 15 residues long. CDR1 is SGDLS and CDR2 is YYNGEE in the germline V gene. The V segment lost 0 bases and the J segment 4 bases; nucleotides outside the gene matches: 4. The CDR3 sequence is CASSVAFGGYNEQFF. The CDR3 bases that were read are TGTGCCAGCAGCGTAGCTTTCGGGGGGTACAATGAG.

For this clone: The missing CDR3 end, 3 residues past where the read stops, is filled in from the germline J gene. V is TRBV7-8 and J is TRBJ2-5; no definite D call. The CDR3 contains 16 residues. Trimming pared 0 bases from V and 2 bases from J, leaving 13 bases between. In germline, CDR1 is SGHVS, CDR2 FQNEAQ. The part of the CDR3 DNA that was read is TGTGCCAGCAGCTTAGCGCAAGGCACACCACAAGAGACC. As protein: CASSLAQGTPQET. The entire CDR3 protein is CASSLAQGTPQETQYF. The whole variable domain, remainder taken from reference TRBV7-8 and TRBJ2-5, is GAGVSQSPRYKVAKRGQDVALRCDPISGHVSLFWYQQALGQGPEFLTYFQNEAQLDKSGLPSDRFFAERPEGSVSTLKIQRTQQEDSAVYLCASSLAQGTPQETQYFGPGTRLLVL.

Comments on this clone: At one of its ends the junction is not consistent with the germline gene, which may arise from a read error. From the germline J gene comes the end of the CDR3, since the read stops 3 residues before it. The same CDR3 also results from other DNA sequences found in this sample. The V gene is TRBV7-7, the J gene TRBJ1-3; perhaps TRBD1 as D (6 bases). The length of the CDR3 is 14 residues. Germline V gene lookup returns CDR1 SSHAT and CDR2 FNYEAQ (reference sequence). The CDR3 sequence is CASSDDRSGNTIYF. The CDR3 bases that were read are TGTGCCAGCAGCGACGACAGGTCTGGAAACACA.

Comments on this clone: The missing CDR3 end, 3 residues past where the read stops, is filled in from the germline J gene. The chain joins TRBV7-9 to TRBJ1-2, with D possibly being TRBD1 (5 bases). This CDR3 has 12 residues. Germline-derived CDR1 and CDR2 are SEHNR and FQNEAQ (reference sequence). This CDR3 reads CATRDSSGDYTF. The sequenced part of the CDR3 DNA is TGTGCCACCCGGGACTCCTCAGGCGAC.

The CDR3: CASGRGGTGELFF. CDR3 DNA, as far as it was read: TGCGCCAGCGGTCGCGGGGGCACCGGGGAG. The rearrangement uses TRBV10-1 and TRBJ2-2, with TRBD2 matching 7 bases. The read ends 3 residues before the CDR3 terminus; that terminus is restored from the germline J gene. In germline, CDR1 is WNHNN, CDR2 SYGVQD (reference sequence). The CDR3 runs to 13 residues. After removal of 8 bases from V and 4 bases from J, the junction contained 4 bases not matched to a gene.

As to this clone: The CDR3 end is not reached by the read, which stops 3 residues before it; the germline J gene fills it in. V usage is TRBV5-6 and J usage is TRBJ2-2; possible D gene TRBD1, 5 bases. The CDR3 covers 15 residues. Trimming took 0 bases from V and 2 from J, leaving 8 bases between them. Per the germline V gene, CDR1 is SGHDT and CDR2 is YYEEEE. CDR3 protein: CASSLGQGNTGELFF. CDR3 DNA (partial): TGTGCCAGCAGCTTGGGGCAGGGTAACACCGGGGAG. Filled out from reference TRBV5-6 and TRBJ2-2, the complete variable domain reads DAGVTQSPTHLIKTRGQQVTLRCSPKSGHDTVSWYQQALGQGPQFIFQYYEEEERQRGNFPDRFSGHQFPNYSSELNVNALLLGDSALYLCASSLGQGNTGELFFGEGSRLTVL.

The CDR3 here is CAWSAGQWGNQPQHF. The CDR3 DNA, read in part, is TGTGCCTGGAGTGCCGGACAGTGGGGCAATCAGCCC. The chain links TRBV30 to TRBJ1-5, with D perhaps matching TRBD1 (6 bases). The read ends 3 residues early relative to the CDR3; the germline J gene fills the gap. Germline CDR1 is GTSNPN and CDR2 is SVGIG (reference sequence). V dropped 1 base and J dropped 2 bases, with 12 bases sitting between them. This CDR3 is built from 15 residues.

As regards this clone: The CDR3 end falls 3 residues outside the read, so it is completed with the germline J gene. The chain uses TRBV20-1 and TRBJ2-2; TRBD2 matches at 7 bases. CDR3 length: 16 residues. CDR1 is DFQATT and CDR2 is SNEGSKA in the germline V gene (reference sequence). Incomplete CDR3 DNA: TGCAGTGCCAGACTTGGGACTACCTCTGGGGCCAACGTG. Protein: CSARLGTTSGANV. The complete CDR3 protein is CSARLGTTSGANVLFF.

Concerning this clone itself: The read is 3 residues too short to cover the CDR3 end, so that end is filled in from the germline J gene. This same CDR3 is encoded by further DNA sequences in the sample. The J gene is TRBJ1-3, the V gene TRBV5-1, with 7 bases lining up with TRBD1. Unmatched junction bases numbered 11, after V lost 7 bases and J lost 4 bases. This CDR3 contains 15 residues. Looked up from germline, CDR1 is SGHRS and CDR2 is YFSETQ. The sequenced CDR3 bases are TGCGCCAGCGGGAAGGGACAGCCGGCCGGAAACACC. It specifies CASGKGQPAGNT. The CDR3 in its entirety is CASGKGQPAGNTIYF.

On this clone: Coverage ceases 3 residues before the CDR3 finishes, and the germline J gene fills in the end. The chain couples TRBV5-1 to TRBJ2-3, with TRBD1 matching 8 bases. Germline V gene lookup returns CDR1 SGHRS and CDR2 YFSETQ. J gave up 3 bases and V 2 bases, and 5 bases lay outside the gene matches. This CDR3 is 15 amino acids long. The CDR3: CASSFDRGTTDTQYF. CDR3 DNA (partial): TGCGCCAGCAGCTTCGACAGGGGTACAACAGATACG.

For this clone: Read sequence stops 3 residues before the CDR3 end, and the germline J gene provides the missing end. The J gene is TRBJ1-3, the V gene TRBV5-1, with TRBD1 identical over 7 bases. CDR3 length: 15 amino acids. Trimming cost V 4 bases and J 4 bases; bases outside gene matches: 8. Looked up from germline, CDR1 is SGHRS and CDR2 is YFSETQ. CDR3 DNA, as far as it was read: TGCGCCAGCAGCGGGGACAGACTAGGCGGAAACACC. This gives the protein CASSGDRLGGNT. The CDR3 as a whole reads CASSGDRLGGNTIYF.

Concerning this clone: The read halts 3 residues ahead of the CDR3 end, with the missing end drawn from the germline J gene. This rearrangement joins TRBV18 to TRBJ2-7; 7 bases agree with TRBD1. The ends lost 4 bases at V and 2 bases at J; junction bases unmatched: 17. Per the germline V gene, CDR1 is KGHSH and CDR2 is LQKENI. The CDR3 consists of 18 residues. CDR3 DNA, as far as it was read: TGTGCCAGCTCACGAGGTGACAGGGCAGAATACGAGGCCTACGAG. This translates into CASSRGDRAEYEAYE. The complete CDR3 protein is CASSRGDRAEYEAYEQYF.

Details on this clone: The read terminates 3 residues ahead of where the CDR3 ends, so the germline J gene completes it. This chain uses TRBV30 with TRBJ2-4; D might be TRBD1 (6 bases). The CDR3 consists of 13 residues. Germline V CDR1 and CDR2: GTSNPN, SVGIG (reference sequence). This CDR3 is CAWRNTGIHGQYF. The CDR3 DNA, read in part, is TGTGCCTGGAGGAACACAGGGATTCATGGT.

CDR3 bases read: TGTGCCAGCAGTGAGGAGCGGAACACAGATACG. Its protein is CASSEERNTDT. The complete CDR3 protein is CASSEERNTDTQYF. The rearrangement joins TRBV6-1 to TRBJ2-3; TRBD2 might be the D (5 bases). The observed sequence ends 3 residues before the CDR3 terminus, with the missing tail filled in from the germline J gene. V lost 3 bases and J lost 2, with 9 bases in between. Looked up from germline, CDR1 is MNHNS and CDR2 is SASEGT. This CDR3 spans 14 amino acids.

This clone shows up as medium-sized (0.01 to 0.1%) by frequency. The CDR3 protein is CAWNPWNGADTQYF. CDR3 DNA (partial): TGTGCCTGGAACCCCTGGAACGGGGCAGATACG. The chain links TRBV30 to TRBJ2-3, with D tentatively TRBD2 (5 bases). The read gets to within 3 residues of the CDR3 end, and the germline J gene fills in the rest. CDR1 GTSNPN and CDR2 SVGIG come from the germline V gene (reference sequence). Deletions cut 4 bases from V and 4 bases from J, with 15 bases between. The CDR3 is made up of 14 amino acids.

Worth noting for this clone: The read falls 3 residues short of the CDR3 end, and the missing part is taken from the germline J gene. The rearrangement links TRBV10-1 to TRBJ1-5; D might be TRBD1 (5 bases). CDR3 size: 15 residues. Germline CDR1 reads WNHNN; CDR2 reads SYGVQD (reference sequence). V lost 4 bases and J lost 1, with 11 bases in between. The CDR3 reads CASSGQPKSNQPQHF. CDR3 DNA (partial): TGCGCCAGCAGTGGACAGCCGAAGAGCAATCAGCCC.

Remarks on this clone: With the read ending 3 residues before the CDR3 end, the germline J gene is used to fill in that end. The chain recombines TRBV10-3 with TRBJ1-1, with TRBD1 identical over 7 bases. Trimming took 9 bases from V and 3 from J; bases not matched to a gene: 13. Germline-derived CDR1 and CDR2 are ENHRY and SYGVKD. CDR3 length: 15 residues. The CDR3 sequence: CAMRQGGGMDTEAFF. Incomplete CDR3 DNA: TGTGCCATGCGACAGGGTGGTGGAATGGACACTGAA.

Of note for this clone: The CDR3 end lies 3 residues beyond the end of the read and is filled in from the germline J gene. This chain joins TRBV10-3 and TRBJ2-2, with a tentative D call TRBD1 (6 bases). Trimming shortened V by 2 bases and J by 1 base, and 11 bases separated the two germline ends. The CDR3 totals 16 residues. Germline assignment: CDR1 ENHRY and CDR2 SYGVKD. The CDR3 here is CAISEDRPGNTGELFF. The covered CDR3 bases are TGTGCCATCAGTGAGGACAGGCCGGGGAACACCGGGGAG.